In its sample, the clone carrying this T cell receptor (beta chain) was seen a few times. No antigen is known for it. CDR1 MNHEY and CDR2 SVGAGI come from the germline V gene. CDR3 length: 13 amino acids. V lost 6 bases to trimming and J lost 0 bases, with 3 bases between them. Points from the study as a whole: Larger-cohort validation covered only one TCR beta V-J rearrangement.

Constant-region reverse primers amplified full-length variable regions, followed by semi-nested Nested Universal Primer A PCR. A single record per CDR3 protein comes from TCRdb applying MiXCR to the 5' RACE reads. In the table there are approximately 40,000 distinct CDR3 sequences, 25% to 35% of which are singletons. The TCR comes from a female donor with breast cancer. The chain employs TRBV6-5 and TRBJ1-6; D is unclear. Sequencing was performed on tumor-infiltrating memory CD4+ T cells sorted from the breast tumor. Stated subset: memory CD4+ T cells, CD4+CD45RO+CD25-. CDR3 coding DNA: TGTGCCAGCAGCAGCTCCTATAATTCACCCCTCCACTTT. This translates into CASSSSYNSPLHF.